This T cell receptor beta chain is from a study of shared clonotypes between healthy human individuals. Germline CDR1 and CDR2: SNHLY and FYNNEI. The CDR3 runs 16 residues. The V end lost 8 bases, the J end lost 0 bases, and 16 bases lay between the germline ends. Clones were read by immunoSEQ multiplex PCR, and TCRdb kept only the in-frame ones, dropping some. The repertoire has around 1,900,000 clones, about 93% of them found once; the top ten carry less than 2%. CD8 cells regarded as naive lacked CD45RO, were positively chosen for CCR7, and omitted terminally differentiated effector memory CD45RA+ cells.

This sequence joins TRBV2 and TRBJ2-2, with D perhaps being TRBD1 or TRBD2 (5 bases each). Input material: naive CD8+ T cells from PBMCs. This TCR was recovered from a man younger than 30 in good health. Some clones in this sample may be carry-over from other donors' samples. The CDR3 DNA reads as TGTGCCAGCGGACCCCGGGACGCTTCGAACACCGGGGAGCTGTTTTTT. It translates to CASGPRDASNTGELFF.